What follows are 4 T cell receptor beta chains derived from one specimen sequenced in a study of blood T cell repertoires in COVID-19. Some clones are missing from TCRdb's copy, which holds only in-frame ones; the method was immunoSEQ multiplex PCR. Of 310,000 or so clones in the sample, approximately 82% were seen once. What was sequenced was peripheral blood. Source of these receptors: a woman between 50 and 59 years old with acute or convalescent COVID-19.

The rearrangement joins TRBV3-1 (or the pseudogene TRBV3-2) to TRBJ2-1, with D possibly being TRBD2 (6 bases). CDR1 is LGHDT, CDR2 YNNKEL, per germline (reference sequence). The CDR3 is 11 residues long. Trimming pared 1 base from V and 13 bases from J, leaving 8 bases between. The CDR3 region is CASSQGGDQFF. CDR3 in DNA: TGTGCCAGCAGCCAAGGGGGGGACCAGTTCTTC.

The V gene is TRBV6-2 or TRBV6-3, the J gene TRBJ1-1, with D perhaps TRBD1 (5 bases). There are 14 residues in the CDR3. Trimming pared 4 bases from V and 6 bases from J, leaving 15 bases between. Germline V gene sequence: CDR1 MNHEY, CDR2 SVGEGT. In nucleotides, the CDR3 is TGTGCCAGCAGTTCGCGGCTAGGGGTCCCTGAAGCTTTCTTT. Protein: CASSSRLGVPEAFF.

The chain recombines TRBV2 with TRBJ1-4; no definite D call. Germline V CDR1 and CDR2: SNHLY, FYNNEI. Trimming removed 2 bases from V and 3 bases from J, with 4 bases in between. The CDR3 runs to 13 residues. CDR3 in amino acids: CASSEISNEKLFF. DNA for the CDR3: TGTGCCAGCAGTGAAATCTCTAATGAAAAACTGTTTTTT.

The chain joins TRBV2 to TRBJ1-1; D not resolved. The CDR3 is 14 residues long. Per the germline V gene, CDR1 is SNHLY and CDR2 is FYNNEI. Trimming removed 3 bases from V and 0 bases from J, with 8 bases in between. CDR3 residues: CASSERRVNTEAFF. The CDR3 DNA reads TGTGCCAGCAGTGAGCGTCGGGTGAACACTGAAGCTTTCTTT.